This is a list of T cell receptor beta chains from one sample in a study of T cells expressing NK-cell markers. TCRdb reprocessed the 5' RACE reads, with one entry per CDR3 protein and no DNA. The repertoire table contains some 16,000 distinct CDR3 sequences. Sequencing was carried out using blood T cells: a sorted CD56 or NKG2C T cell subset, CD4+ or CD8+ T cells, or bulk PBMC T cells (not recorded which). These receptors came from a man aged 18-75 years in good health. Both conserved end residues are part of each CDR3. Part of the rows lack a size; the others show once, few, many or a class for expanded clones.

clone_size	j_call	v_call	cdr3_aa
-	TRBJ2-7	TRBV4-3	CASSQAEGDYEQYF
-	TRBJ2-3	TRBV20-1	CSAPLTGGEDTQYF
-	TRBJ2-1	TRBV12-3/TRBV12-4	CASSRRGYNEQFF
-	TRBJ2-5	TRBV9	CASSVATGLGEETQYF
-	TRBJ2-1	TRBV29-1	CSVEDPGGSYNEQFF
-	TRBJ2-3	TRBV29-1	CSGHPGADTQYF
-	TRBJ2-5	TRBV28	CASSSSGLADQETQYF
-	TRBJ2-5	TRBV20-1	CSARVSGPGETQYF
-	TRBJ1-1	TRBV3-1	CASSQGLREAFF
medium-sized	TRBJ2-3	TRBV7-2	CASSLAGAGADTQYF
-	TRBJ1-1	TRBV10-3	CAIRGQDGTEAFF
-	TRBJ2-2	TRBV5-1	CASSPGRGNTGELFF
-	TRBJ1-6	TRBV7-2	CASSTQGALNSPLHF
-	TRBJ2-2	TRBV6-1	CASRQVPGSLTGELFF
-	TRBJ1-1	TRBV7-2	CASSFTGGSTEAFF
-	TRBJ2-5	TRBV28	CASSFSGVETQYF
-	TRBJ2-7	TRBV25-1	CASSETLRTGVYEQYF
-	TRBJ1-2	TRBV14	CASSQVHRVGYGYTF
-	TRBJ2-2	TRBV10-2	CASRIGSNTGELFF
-	TRBJ1-2	TRBV4-3	CASSQGGLVRGYTF
-	TRBJ2-7	TRBV20-1	CSAYDTYEQYF
-	TRBJ1-1	TRBV19	CASGARTPEAFF
-	TRBJ2-5	TRBV18	CASSPDTGIQETQYF
-	TRBJ1-1	TRBV24-1	CATKEGWDTEAFF
-	TRBJ2-3	TRBV20-1	CSARRTGITDTQYF
-	TRBJ2-3	TRBV7-7	CASSLGVNADTQYF
-	TRBJ2-2	TRBV6-1	CASSEVEGDTGELFF
-	TRBJ2-7	TRBV5-1	CASSLEGAREQYF
-	TRBJ2-1	TRBV12-3/TRBV12-4	CASSPKNRGNEQFF
-	TRBJ2-2	TRBV15	CATPNRGAKPRDYNTGELFF
-	TRBJ2-5	TRBV5-1	CASSPNSRRETQYF
-	TRBJ2-1	TRBV7-9	CASSLELGQVNEQFF
-	TRBJ1-5	TRBV7-2	CASRGGGNQPQHF
-	TRBJ2-7	TRBV5-6	CASSSQGRPYEQYF
-	TRBJ2-1	TRBV12-3/TRBV12-4	CASSPGTGGRFF
-	TRBJ2-5	TRBV4-1	CASSQDVSGGAWETQYF
-	TRBJ2-2	TRBV12-3/TRBV12-4	CASSSRGTGELFF
-	TRBJ1-1	TRBV7-8	CASSLVTGGNTEAFF
-	TRBJ2-7	TRBV5-1	CASSFVGLEQYF
-	TRBJ2-3	TRBV5-1	CASSPNNLQTDTQYF
-	TRBJ1-2	TRBV5-1	CASSSDLQGQGARGYTF
-	TRBJ1-5	TRBV10-3	CATGQGPNQPQHF
-	TRBJ2-7	TRBV7-2	CASSFGQSEQYF
-	TRBJ1-2	TRBV20-1	CSATAGTGKSGYTF
-	TRBJ2-3	TRBV6-5	CASSYSPSGRDTQYF
-	TRBJ2-2	TRBV6-2/TRBV6-3	CASSYSNTGELFF
-	TRBJ2-5	TRBV20-1	CSARDQPGGRETQYF
-	TRBJ1-6	TRBV4-3	CASSQGSRGSPLHF
-	TRBJ2-1	TRBV6-5	CASSYSGYEQFF